This is a list of T cell receptor beta chains from one sample in a study of T cells in Graves' hyperthyroidism and ophthalmopathy. One entry per CDR3 protein results from TCRdb running MiXCR on the multiplex PCR reads. The sample comprises over 200,000 distinct CDR3 sequences, 13% to 15% of which are singletons, and roughly 13% rests with the top ten. The sample was blood. Receptors originate from a middle-aged woman with Graves' hyperthyroidism that later progressed to Graves' ophthalmopathy. Both conserved end residues are part of each CDR3. Fields, in order: V gene, clone size, D gene, J gene, CDR3 protein, CDR3 DNA. The D gene is left open where the match is weak. Where a row states a size, it is once, few, many or the class of an expanded clone; other rows omit it.

>TRBV20-1|few|NA|TRBJ2-7
CSAESPRDPTYEQYF
TGCAGTGCCGAATCCCCCCGGGACCCAACCTACGAGCAGTACTTC
>TRBV20-1|few|NA|TRBJ2-3
CRAFRRTDTQYF
TGCAGAGCGTTTAGGAGAACAGATACGCAGTATTTT
>TRBV11-1|many|NA|TRBJ2-1
CASSFRYNEQFF
TGTGCCAGCAGCTTCCGTTACAATGAGCAGTTCTTC
>TRBV20-1|many|NA|TRBJ1-3
CSARLAGRMNTIYF
TGCAGTGCTAGGTTGGCAGGTCGAATGAACACCATATATTTT
>TRBV28|many|NA|TRBJ1-6
CASSLFDRPNSPLHF
TGTGCCAGCAGTTTATTCGACAGACCAAATTCACCCCTCCACTTT
>TRBV12-3/TRBV12-4|NA|TRBD2|TRBJ2-1
CASSSQAGVNEQFF
TGTGCCAGCAGTTCTCAGGCGGGAGTTAATGAGCAGTTCTTC
>TRBV28|many|NA|TRBJ2-1
CASSLHLGLRTYNEQFF
TGTGCCAGCAGTTTACATCTTGGGCTCCGAACCTACAATGAGCAGTTCTTC
>TRBV3-1|many|NA|TRBJ2-5
CASSQDGDGQETQYF
TGTGCCAGCAGCCAAGACGGAGACGGACAAGAGACCCAGTACTTC
>TRBV2|many|TRBD1|TRBJ1-5
CASSPNRQGSQPQHF
TGTGCCAGCAGTCCTAATAGACAGGGCTCTCAGCCCCAGCATTTT
>TRBV7-3|few|TRBD2|TRBJ2-7
CASSLMGGDGEQYF
TGTGCCAGCAGCTTAATGGGGGGGGACGGCGAGCAGTACTTC
>TRBV12-3/TRBV12-4|many|TRBD2|TRBJ2-1
CASSPLAGGPYEQFF
TGTGCCAGCAGTCCTCTAGCGGGAGGGCCCTATGAGCAGTTCTTC
>TRBV6-2/TRBV6-3|many|TRBD2|TRBJ2-7
CASSYELAGGPYEQYF
TGTGCCAGCAGTTACGAACTAGCGGGAGGGCCCTACGAGCAGTACTTC
>TRBV11-2|many|TRBD2|TRBJ2-1
CASSLAGLALRGSYNEQFF
TGTGCCAGCAGCTTAGCGGGACTAGCGCTTAGGGGTTCCTACAATGAGCAGTTCTTC
>TRBV2|NA|NA|TRBJ2-1
CASSLIHHNEQFF
TGTGCCAGCAGCTTGATACATCACAATGAGCAGTTCTTC
>TRBV4-1|NA|NA|TRBJ2-3
CASSRPEDTQYF
TGCGCCAGCAGCCGACCAGAGGATACGCAGTATTTT
>TRBV12-3/TRBV12-4|NA|TRBD1|TRBJ1-5
CASSLWQGANQPQHF
TGTGCCAGCAGTTTGTGGCAGGGGGCCAATCAGCCCCAGCATTTT
>TRBV5-6|few|NA|TRBJ2-3
CASSLGPVGLTKDTQYF
TGTGCCAGCAGCTTGGGCCCGGTTGGGCTGACCAAAGATACGCAGTATTTT
>TRBV28|many|NA|TRBJ2-7
CASSLSQGTISYEQYF
TGTGCCAGCAGTTTAAGCCAGGGCACCATTTCCTACGAGCAGTACTTC
>TRBV3-1|many|TRBD2|TRBJ2-7
CASSPGKLGLAGSGSYEQYF
TGTGCCAGCAGCCCCGGGAAATTGGGACTAGCGGGCTCCGGGTCCTACGAGCAGTACTTC
>TRBV6-5|few|TRBD2|TRBJ2-1
CASSYLSGVYNEQFF
TGTGCCAGCAGTTACCTTAGCGGGGTCTACAATGAGCAGTTCTTC
>TRBV19|many|TRBD2|TRBJ2-2
CASSRRVAGGPFGELFF
TGTGCCAGTAGTAGAAGGGTTGCGGGAGGGCCTTTCGGGGAGCTGTTTTTT
>TRBV5-1|few|TRBD2|TRBJ2-3
CASSLGLAGGKYSTDTQYF
TGCGCCAGCAGCTTGGGTTTAGCGGGAGGGAAGTACAGCACAGATACGCAGTATTTT
>TRBV14|many|NA|TRBJ1-1
CASSQGSWDTEAFF
TGTGCCAGCAGCCAAGGATCTTGGGACACTGAAGCTTTCTTT
>TRBV20-1|many|NA|TRBJ2-1
CSANPFSAASYNEQFF
TGCAGTGCTAACCCCTTCTCTGCGGCCTCCTACAATGAGCAGTTCTTC
>TRBV20-1|many|NA|TRBJ2-7
CSAGPSGAAYEQYF
TGCAGTGCTGGGCCCTCGGGAGCAGCTTACGAGCAGTACTTC
>TRBV28|NA|TRBD2|TRBJ2-7
CASTLGGGGEQYF
TGTGCCAGCACTCTCGGGGGGGGCGGCGAGCAGTACTTC
>TRBV20-1|once|TRBD2|TRBJ2-7
CSARDKLAGGYEQYF
TGCAGTGCTAGAGACAAACTAGCGGGAGGGTACGAGCAGTACTTC
>TRBV10-2|many|TRBD2|TRBJ2-1
CASSESASGPTYNEQFF
TGCGCCAGCAGTGAGTCGGCTAGCGGGCCCACCTACAATGAGCAGTTCTTC
>TRBV20-1|NA|TRBD1|TRBJ2-3
CSARLGTVSSDTQYF
TGCAGTGCTAGACTTGGGACAGTCAGTTCAGATACGCAGTATTTT
>TRBV30|many|NA|TRBJ2-3
CAWSGGLGATDTQYF
TGTGCCTGGAGTGGGGGTCTGGGGGCTACAGATACGCAGTATTTT
>TRBV11-2|many|NA|TRBJ2-7
CASSPPGSYRDEQYF
TGTGCCAGCAGCCCACCCGGGAGTTACAGGGACGAGCAGTACTTC
>TRBV7-9|many|NA|TRBJ1-1
CASSSKLNTEAFF
TGTGCCAGCAGCTCAAAACTAAACACTGAAGCTTTCTTT
>TRBV3-1|NA|TRBD1|TRBJ1-3
CASSQLPGTGARNTIYF
TGTGCCAGCAGCCAATTGCCCGGGACAGGGGCTCGAAACACCATATATTTT
>TRBV25-1|many|TRBD2|TRBJ2-1
CASSEYSWGGRADDEQFF
TGTGCCAGCAGTGAATATTCTTGGGGCGGGAGGGCCGACGATGAGCAGTTCTTC
>TRBV28|NA|NA|TRBJ1-1
CASSVPGNTEAFF
TGTGCCAGCAGCGTGCCGGGGAACACTGAAGCTTTCTTT
>TRBV7-9|NA|NA|TRBJ2-1
CASSKDRSSYNEQFF
TGTGCCAGCAGCAAAGACAGAAGCTCCTACAATGAGCAGTTCTTC
>TRBV27|many|NA|TRBJ1-5
CASSQTGNQPQHF
TGTGCCAGCAGTCAAACAGGGAATCAGCCCCAGCATTTT
>TRBV7-9|few|NA|TRBJ1-6
CASSLDTVSNSPLHF
TGTGCCAGCAGCTTAGACACGGTCTCTAATTCACCCCTCCACTTT
>TRBV6-9|NA|TRBD1|TRBJ2-2
CASSYGQGAYTGELFF
TGTGCCAGCAGTTACGGACAGGGGGCATACACCGGGGAGCTGTTTTTT
>TRBV29-1|many|TRBD2|TRBJ2-1
CSVDGLAGVFHNEQFF
TGCAGCGTTGACGGCCTAGCGGGAGTATTCCACAATGAGCAGTTCTTC
>TRBV7-8|NA|NA|TRBJ2-1
CASSLAKGTLLLHEQFF
TGTGCCAGCAGCTTAGCGAAAGGGACGCTCTTACTACATGAGCAGTTCTTC
>TRBV2|many|NA|TRBJ2-2
CASSEGRITGELFF
TGTGCCAGCAGTGAGGGGCGGATAACCGGGGAGCTGTTTTTT
>TRBV30|NA|TRBD1|TRBJ2-2
CAWSVRTGTGELFF
TGTGCCTGGAGTGTCCGGACAGGGACCGGGGAGCTGTTTTTT
>TRBV12-3/TRBV12-4|many|TRBD2|TRBJ2-1
CASSPPGLAGVANEQFF
TGTGCCAGCAGCCCACCGGGACTAGCGGGAGTCGCGAATGAGCAGTTCTTC
>TRBV7-3|few|NA|TRBJ1-5
CASSLIEGFQPQHF
TGTGCCAGCAGCTTAATTGAGGGTTTTCAGCCCCAGCATTTT
>TRBV6-4|few|NA|TRBJ2-7
CASNLLDGTSSYEQYF
TGTGCCAGCAATCTACTAGACGGAACCAGCTCCTACGAGCAGTACTTC
>TRBV7-8|NA|NA|TRBJ1-6
CASSLVGGASPLHF
TGTGCCAGCAGCTTAGTTGGAGGAGCCTCACCCCTCCACTTT
>TRBV7-6|NA|TRBD1|TRBJ1-1
CASSPGQTQRRAFF
TGTGCCAGCAGCCCGGGACAGACCCAAAGGAGGGCTTTCTTT
>TRBV5-6|many|TRBD2|TRBJ2-1
CASSRGLAGNEQFF
TGTGCCAGCAGTCGGGGACTAGCGGGAAATGAGCAGTTCTTC
>TRBV18|NA|TRBD2|TRBJ2-3
CASSPLIREGGTDTQYF
TGTGCCAGCTCACCACTAATACGGGAGGGAGGCACAGATACGCAGTATTTT
>TRBV6-1|many|TRBD2|TRBJ2-1
CAIRQRETPYNEQFF
TGTGCCATCAGGCAGCGGGAGACACCCTACAATGAGCAGTTCTTC
>TRBV2|many|NA|TRBJ1-1
CASSHNPTGTEAFF
TGTGCCAGCAGCCATAACCCTACCGGGACTGAAGCTTTCTTT
>TRBV6-1|many|NA|TRBJ1-4
CASRGRTGMRLFF
TGTGCCAGCAGGGGGCGAACTGGGATGAGACTGTTTTTT
>TRBV5-6|NA|TRBD1|TRBJ2-3
CASSSRDRGRPGTDTQYF
TGTGCCAGCAGCTCCCGGGACAGGGGGCGTCCTGGCACAGATACGCAGTATTTT
>TRBV10-3|many|NA|TRBJ1-5
CAISDGGSNQPQHF
TGTGCCATCAGTGACGGGGGTAGCAATCAGCCCCAGCATTTT
>TRBV10-3|many|NA|TRBJ1-1
CAISSGTEAFF
TGTGCCATCAGTTCAGGGACTGAAGCTTTCTTT
>TRBV11-2|many|TRBD1|TRBJ2-3
CASSARQGFTDTQYF
TGTGCCAGCAGCGCCCGACAGGGGTTCACAGATACGCAGTATTTT
>TRBV6-2/TRBV6-3|many|NA|TRBJ1-5
CASSYSMFKGGRGQPQHF
TGTGCCAGCAGTTACTCAATGTTTAAGGGGGGTAGAGGGCAGCCCCAGCATTTT
>TRBV6-1|many|TRBD1|TRBJ2-7
CASRRDRGRSLYEQYF
TGTGCCAGCAGGAGGGACAGGGGGAGGTCGCTCTACGAGCAGTACTTC
>TRBV2|NA|NA|TRBJ2-1
CASSNLSGEQFF
TGTGCCAGCAGTAACCTCTCTGGTGAGCAGTTCTTC